One sample yielded the 8 T cell receptor beta chains listed below, sequenced in a study of graft-versus-host responses after intestinal transplantation. The repertoire was sequenced with immunoSEQ multiplex PCR; TCRdb's copy has only in-frame clones and lacks some. The sample includes 43,000 or so clones, 85% to 95% seen only once; the top ten take 5% to 6.5%. This sample comprised PBMCs, obtained about 800 days after a first intestinal transplant, on the day of a second. The receptors were sampled from a human patient who received an intestinal transplant, so some T cells may come from the graft donor.

The V call is TRBV5-6, the J call TRBJ2-1, with 11 nucleotides matching TRBD2. V shed 4 bases and J 4 bases; nucleotides not matched to a gene: 1. This CDR3 has 14 amino acids. Germline V gene lookup returns CDR1 SGHDT and CDR2 YYEEEE. DNA for the CDR3: TGTGCCAGCAGCAGGACTAGCGGGTACAATGAGCAGTTCTTC. Translation: CASSRTSGYNEQFF. The whole variable domain, filled in from reference TRBV5-6 and TRBJ2-1, reads DAGVTQSPTHLIKTRGQQVTLRCSPKSGHDTVSWYQQALGQGPQFIFQYYEEEERQRGNFPDRFSGHQFPNYSSELNVNALLLGDSALYLCASSRTSGYNEQFFGPGTRLTVL.

This sequence joins TRBV13 and TRBJ1-3; D is undetermined. The CDR3 length is 15 residues. Germline values: CDR1 PRHDT, CDR2 FYEKMQ (reference sequence). Trimming left V 3 bases short and J 1 base short, with 10 bases between. CDR3 protein: CASSFRSGSGNTIYF. The CDR3 nucleotides are TGTGCCAGCAGCTTTAGATCGGGGTCTGGAAACACCATATATTTT. Complete variable domain (other parts from reference TRBV13 and TRBJ1-3): AAGVIQSPRHLIKEKRETATLKCYPIPRHDTVYWYQQGPGQDPQFLISFYEKMQSDKGSIPDRFSAQQFSDYHSELNMSSLELGDSALYFCASSFRSGSGNTIYFGEGSWLTVV.

The chain joins TRBV25-1 to TRBJ1-1, with 8 bases that match TRBD1. Germline V gene sequence: CDR1 MGHDK, CDR2 SYGVNS. V lost 6 bases to trimming and J lost 2 bases; unmatched junction nucleotides: 5. The length of the CDR3 is 14 residues. CDR3 region: CASSETGANTEAFF. CDR3 bases: TGTGCCAGCAGCGAGACAGGGGCCAACACTGAAGCTTTCTTT. Using reference TRBV25-1 and TRBJ1-1 for the parts outside the CDR3, the full variable domain is EADIYQTPRYLVIGTGKKITLECSQTMGHDKMYWYQQDPGMELHLIHYSYGVNSTEKGDLSSESTVSRIRTEHFPLTLESARPSHTSQYLCASSETGANTEAFFGQGTRLTVV.

The chain joins TRBV2 to TRBJ2-5; D is possibly TRBD2 (7 bases). V gave up 7 bases and J gave up 5 bases, with 17 bases separating them. CDR3 size: 14 residues. Germline V gene data show CDR1 as SNHLY and CDR2 as FYNNEI. The CDR3 sequence is CASTKGGGGETQYF. CDR3 in DNA: TGTGCCAGCACCAAAGGGGGGGGAGGGGAGACCCAGTACTTC. Combining the CDR3 with reference TRBV2 and TRBJ2-5 gives the whole variable domain EPEVTQTPSHQVTQMGQEVILRCVPISNHLYFYWYRQILGQKVEFLVSFYNNEISEKSEIFDDQFSVERPDGSNFTLKIRSTKLEDSAMYFCASTKGGGGETQYFGPGTRLLVL.

This clone was seen a single time. The chain has TRBV9 and TRBJ2-7; D gene uncertain. Trimming left V 3 bases short and J 0 bases short, with 13 bases between. The CDR3 spans 15 residues. Per the germline V gene, CDR1 is SGDLS and CDR2 is YYNGEE. The CDR3 DNA follows: TGTGCCAGCAGCGCCGGCGTCCTAAGCTCCTACGAGCAGTACTTC. Translated: CASSAGVLSSYEQYF.

V and J are TRBV25-1 and TRBJ1-3, with D hard to call. This CDR3 comprises 13 residues. Germline lookup yields CDR1 MGHDK and CDR2 SYGVNS. Trimming cost V 4 bases and J 1 base, with 5 bases left between them. CDR3 protein: CASSVASGNTIYF. In DNA form, the CDR3 reads TGTGCCAGCAGTGTTGCATCTGGAAACACCATATATTTT.

J is TRBJ1-5 and V is TRBV28; 8 bases line up with TRBD1. The V and J ends lost 10 bases and 4 bases, in that order; junction bases with no gene match: 9. Germline V gene sequence: CDR1 MDHEN, CDR2 SYDVKM. This CDR3 spans 14 amino acids. The CDR3 spells CATGPGQVNQPQHF. The DNA for the CDR3 is TGTGCCACCGGTCCGGGACAGGTGAATCAGCCCCAGCATTTT.

The chain uses TRBV28 and TRBJ2-7; maybe TRBD1 (6 bases). Trimming took off 2 bases at V and 0 bases at J, with 14 bases between the two ends. Germline lookup yields CDR1 MDHEN and CDR2 SYDVKM. The CDR3 spans 16 residues. The CDR3 is CASSLPTGQSSYEQYF. The CDR3 region has the DNA TGTGCCAGCAGTTTACCTACCGGACAGAGCTCCTACGAGCAGTACTTC.